This passage covers 9 T cell receptor beta chains from one sample sequenced in a study of kidney transplant recipient with SARS-CoV-2 infection. TCRdb used MiXCR to reprocess the reads, holding one entry per CDR3 protein. Here the sample spans fewer than 250,000 distinct CDR3 sequences, 29% being singletons. The specimen was a blood sample, collected at baseline and on approximately day 120 from a kidney transplant recipient. These receptors all stem from a male patient in his thirties who had COVID-19 and was a kidney transplant recipient. Some T cells may possibly be graft donor cells.

Ten or more counts support this clonotype. The rearrangement uses TRBV6-6 and TRBJ1-2; D may be TRBD1 (6 bases). Germline V CDR1 and CDR2: MNHNY, SVGAGI (reference sequence). The CDR3 totals 17 residues. Between the trimmed V and J ends, which lost 6 bases and 3 bases, there was a span of 23 bases. The CDR3 sequence is CASRYGAGRGTDYGYTF. The CDR3 nucleotides read TGTGCCAGCAGATATGGGGCCGGCAGGGGTACGGACTATGGCTACACCTTC.

The chain carries TRBV7-9 and TRBJ2-5, with no clear D. The CDR3 extends over 14 amino acids. V was pared by 5 bases and J by 1 base, with 11 bases between. CDR1 and CDR2 from the germline V gene are SEHNR and FQNEAQ (reference sequence). In DNA form, the CDR3 reads TGTGCCAGCAGCCCTACAGAGACCCAAGAGACCCAGTACTTC. It specifies CASSPTETQETQYF.

Concerning this clonotype itself: At one boundary the junction diverges from the germline segment, which might be a read error. The V and J genes are TRBV5-4 and TRBJ2-2, with D possibly called TRBD1 or TRBD2 (5 bases each). This CDR3 has 14 amino acids. Germline CDR1 reads SGHNT; CDR2 reads YYREEE (reference sequence). The DNA of the CDR3 is TGTGCCAGCAGCTTGGGACAGCAGACCGGGAAGCTGTTTTTT. It specifies CASSLGQQTGKLFF.

This clonotype was counted at least ten times. Written as DNA, the CDR3 is TGTGCCAGCAGCCCCGCCCGACAGGAAAACTATGGCTACACCTTC. Translating it yields CASSPARQENYGYTF. The chain links TRBV11-2 to TRBJ1-2; tentative D call: TRBD1 (6 bases). Germline V gives CDR1 SGHAT, CDR2 FQNNGV. With 5 bases removed from V and 2 bases from J, the gap between germline ends came to 15 bases. CDR3 length: 15 amino acids.

Regarding this clonotype: The conserved phenylalanine or tryptophan normally closing the CDR3 is absent here, so this likely arose from a read error. It is unclear where the CDR3 begins or ends on the DNA, so no DNA is shown, and the CDR3 is as TCRdb lists it. J is TRBJ1-2 and V is TRBV7-5. TRBV7-5 is deemed a pseudogene. The CDR3 is 19 amino acids long, termini counted. The CDR3 spells CISVPETRYEVGKTYGYTL.

This clonotype was recorded at least ten times. CDR3 region: CASSYSYGGQTKATF. The CDR3 coding sequence is TGTGCCAGCAGTTACTCGTACGGGGGCCAAACGAAGGCCACCTTC. The chain carries TRBV6-5 and TRBJ1-2, with D possibly TRBD1 on 6 matching bases. The germline V gene encodes CDR1 MNHEY and CDR2 SVGAGI. Trimming took 0 bases from V and 13 from J, leaving 21 bases between them. This CDR3 has 15 residues.

The chain joins TRBV5-1 to TRBJ2-2, with TRBD1 identical over 8 bases. This CDR3 contains 16 residues. Germline V lookup: CDR1 SGHRS, CDR2 YFSETQ. With V trimmed by 4 bases and J by 10 bases, 15 bases remained unmatched. Here the CDR3 reads CASSPPTGANAEELFF. CDR3 in DNA: TGCGCCAGCAGCCCCCCGACAGGGGCGAATGCCGAGGAGCTGTTTTTT. The variable domain in full, with the rest retrieved from reference TRBV5-1 and TRBJ2-2, is KAGVTQTPRYLIKTRGQQVTLSCSPISGHRSVSWYQQTPGQGLQFLFEYFSETQRNKGNFPGRFSGRQFSNSRSEMNVSTLELGDSALYLCASSPPTGANAEELFFGEGSRLTVL.

Many counts were recorded for this clonotype. The V and J genes are TRBV20-1 and TRBJ2-5, with no clear D. This CDR3 comprises 13 residues. V lost 5 bases and J 1 base, leaving 11 bases between the germline ends. Germline CDR1 reads DFQATT; CDR2 reads SNEGSKA (reference sequence). In DNA, the CDR3 is TGCAGTGCTGGCCAAAATCCCCAAGAGACCCAGTACTTC. Protein: CSAGQNPQETQYF.

The chain links TRBV20-1 to TRBJ2-1; D call uncertain. CDR1 is DFQATT, CDR2 SNEGSKA, per germline (reference sequence). This CDR3 contains 12 residues. Trimming removed 1 base from V and 9 bases from J, with 10 bases in between. The CDR3 nucleotides read TGCAGTGCTAGAGTTCCAGCAGTTGAGCAGTTCTTC. Its translation: CSARVPAVEQFF.